This is a list of T cell receptor beta chains from one sample in a study of T cell repertoires in aging, cancer and after chemotherapy. TCRdb ran MiXCR on the multiplex PCR reads and lists one entry per CDR3 protein. The sample consists of some 4,600 distinct CDR3 sequences, about 24% of them appearing once. Sequencing was carried out using blood. These receptors all stem from a human donor with a blood cancer. The CDR3 runs from the conserved cysteine through the conserved F or W. The D gene is left open where the match is weak. Only some rows state a clone size, as once, few, many or a class for expanded clones.

cdr3_aa cdr3_nt j_call v_call clone_size d_call
CSAGTSVNTQYF TGCAGTGCTGGGACTAGCGTGAATACGCAGTATTTT TRBJ2-3 TRBV20-1 few TRBD2
CATRQGGEKLFF TGTGCCACCAGACAGGGTGGAGAAAAACTGTTTTTT TRBJ1-4 TRBV15 medium-sized -
CASSLRGTVSNQPQHF TGTGCCAGCAGTCTCCGCGGGACGGTTAGCAATCAGCCCCAGCATTTT TRBJ1-5 TRBV12-3/TRBV12-4 - -
CASSGARGTDTQYF TGTGCCAGCAGTGGGGCCAGAGGCACAGATACGCAGTATTTT TRBJ2-3 TRBV27 - -
CASSLVPEIRKLFF TGCGCCAGCAGCTTGGTTCCGGAGATCCGGAAACTGTTTTTT TRBJ1-4 TRBV5-1 medium-sized -
CASSLSTGVNTEAFF TGCGCCAGCAGCTTGTCCACAGGGGTTAACACTGAAGCTTTCTTT TRBJ1-1 TRBV5-1 few TRBD1
CASSMARRSSGNTIYF TGTGCCAGTAGTATGGCCCGGCGGTCCTCTGGAAACACCATATATTTT TRBJ1-3 TRBV19 few -
CASSETGTSGRGGRTQYF TGTGCCAGCAGTGAAACCGGGACTAGCGGGAGGGGGGGAAGGACCCAGTACTTC TRBJ2-5 TRBV6-5 few TRBD2
CSARVWETQYF TGCAGTGCTAGAGTTTGGGAGACCCAGTACTTC TRBJ2-5 TRBV20-1 few -
CASSLCRDRGYAYEQYF TGTGCCAGCAGCTTGTGCAGGGACAGGGGTTATGCCTACGAGCAGTACTTC TRBJ2-7 TRBV11-3 few TRBD1
CASRSGLAGGNTGELFF TGTGCCAGCAGGTCGGGACTAGCGGGGGGGAACACCGGGGAGCTGTTTTTT TRBJ2-2 TRBV11-3 - TRBD2
CASGQRAETQYF TGTGCCAGCGGACAGAGGGCGGAGACCCAGTACTTC TRBJ2-5 TRBV6-5 - -
CASSWTSGGLRTDTQYF TGTGCCAGCAGTTGGACTAGCGGGGGCCTTCGCACAGATACGCAGTATTTT TRBJ2-3 TRBV2 few TRBD2
CASSFGSAGGTEAFF TGTGCCAGCAGTTTCGGCTCTGCAGGCGGCACTGAAGCTTTCTTT TRBJ1-1 TRBV12-3/TRBV12-4 - -
CASSSEGGSYEQYF TGTGCCAGCAGCTCCGAGGGAGGCTCCTACGAGCAGTACTTC TRBJ2-7 TRBV7-9 - -
CSVRQNNNEQFF TGCAGCGTTAGACAGAATAACAATGAGCAGTTCTTC TRBJ2-1 TRBV29-1 medium-sized -
CASRHGQGVNTEAFF TGTGCCAGCAGACACGGACAGGGGGTGAACACTGAAGCTTTCTTT TRBJ1-1 TRBV6-5 medium-sized TRBD1